The 5 T cell receptor beta chains below all came from one sample that was sequenced in a study of Ad26.COV2.S vaccination and SARS-CoV-2 variants. Sequenced by immunoSEQ multiplex PCR; TCRdb stores in-frame clones only, minus some. The top ten clones hold roughly 1.5% of a sample with roughly 700,000 clones, approximately 88% of them seen once. The treatment: about 20 received Ad26.COV2.S at low or high dose, single or two shots; roughly five received placebo; per-sample allocation not given. The samples date from day 63 after the first vaccine or placebo injection. Sequenced material: peripheral blood, taken in a trial of Ad26.COV2.S vaccine versus placebo. These receptors were collected from a person aged 18-65 years who received the Ad26.COV2.S COVID-19 vaccine or a placebo.

The chain recombines TRBV6-2 or TRBV6-3 with TRBJ2-5; D gene ambiguous. Germline CDR1 is MNHEY and CDR2 is SVGEGT. Trimming removed 2 bases from V and 1 base from J, with 8 bases in between. CDR3 length: 14 amino acids. The CDR3 region is CASSYRQIQETQYF. The CDR3 coding sequence is TGTGCCAGCAGTTACAGGCAGATCCAAGAGACCCAGTACTTC.

This clone appeared once. The genes are TRBV5-4 and TRBJ1-5; D is uncertain. Deletions cut 0 bases from V and 5 bases from J, with 9 bases between. The CDR3 sequence is 14 residues long. CDR1 and CDR2 from the germline V gene are SGHNT and YYREEE (reference sequence). CDR3 protein: CASSLAGPDQPQHF. The CDR3 nucleotides are TGTGCCAGCAGCTTGGCCGGACCCGATCAGCCCCAGCATTTT.

The chain has TRBV7-8 and TRBJ1-2; D is uncertain. The CDR3 sequence is 13 residues long. V was shortened by 8 bases and J by 1 base, with 11 bases between the two germline ends. The V gene's germline CDR1 is SGHVS and CDR2 FQNEAQ. CDR3 residues: CASGLTDNYGYTF. CDR3 coding DNA: TGTGCCAGCGGGTTAACGGATAACTATGGCTACACCTTC.

The chain recombines TRBV6-5 with TRBJ1-4, with D unclear. The V gene lost 5 bases and the J gene lost 8 bases, with 15 bases spanning the gap. Germline V gene data show CDR1 as MNHEY and CDR2 as SVGAGI. The CDR3 has 14 residues. CDR3 sequence (DNA): TGTGCCAGCAGTCGGACGGCGTTTTACGAAAAACTGTTTTTT. It encodes CASSRTAFYEKLFF.

The V and J genes are TRBV10-1 and TRBJ2-1; tentative D call: TRBD2 (6 bases). The V end was cut by 2 bases, the J end by 8 bases, with 13 bases between. Germline V lookup: CDR1 WNHNN, CDR2 SYGVQD (reference sequence). The length of the CDR3 is 14 residues. This chain's CDR3 is CASSERLREDEQFF. The CDR3 DNA reads TGCGCCAGCAGTGAGAGGCTAAGGGAGGATGAGCAGTTCTTC.